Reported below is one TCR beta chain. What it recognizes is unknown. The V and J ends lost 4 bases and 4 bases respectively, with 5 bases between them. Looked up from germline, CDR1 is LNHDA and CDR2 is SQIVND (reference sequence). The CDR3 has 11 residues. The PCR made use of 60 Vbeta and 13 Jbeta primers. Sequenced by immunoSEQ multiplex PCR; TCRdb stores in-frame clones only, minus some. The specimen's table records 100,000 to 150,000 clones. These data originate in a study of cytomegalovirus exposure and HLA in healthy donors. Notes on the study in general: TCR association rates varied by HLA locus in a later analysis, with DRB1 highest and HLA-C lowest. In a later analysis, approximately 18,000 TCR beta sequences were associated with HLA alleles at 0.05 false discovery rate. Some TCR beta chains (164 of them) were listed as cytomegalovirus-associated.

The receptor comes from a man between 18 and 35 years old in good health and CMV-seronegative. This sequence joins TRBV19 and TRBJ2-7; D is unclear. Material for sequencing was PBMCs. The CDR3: CASSNYYEQYF. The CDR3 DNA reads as TGTGCCAGTAGTAACTATTACGAGCAGTACTTC.